This is a list of T cell receptor beta chains from one sample in a study of blood T cell repertoires in COVID-19. Method: immunoSEQ multiplex PCR; TCRdb's copy keeps in-frame clones and lacks some. Of about 89,000 clones in the sample, approximately 88% are singletons; the top ten hold 0.35% to 0.5%. The sequenced sample consisted of peripheral blood. The receptors stem from a man aged 60-69 years with acute or convalescent COVID-19. Each CDR3 is given with its conserved first and last residue. The D gene is left open where the match is weak. Expanded clones are given a class, and other clones once, few, many or no size at all.

>TRBV11-2|TRBD2|.|TRBJ2-5
CASSLESSGRGRETQYF
TGTGCCAGCAGCTTAGAGTCCAGCGGGAGGGGCAGGGAGACCCAGTACTTC
>TRBV6-2/TRBV6-3|TRBD1|.|TRBJ2-7
CASSYDRGYEQYF
TGTGCCAGCAGTTACGACAGGGGGTACGAGCAGTACTTC
>TRBV10-3|TRBD1|once|TRBJ1-5
CAISEGPGTGANQPQHF
TGTGCCATCAGTGAAGGGCCCGGGACAGGGGCTAATCAGCCCCAGCATTTT
>TRBV4-1|.|.|TRBJ2-3
CASSQDEGAADTQYF
TGCGCCAGCAGCCAAGATGAGGGTGCAGCAGATACGCAGTATTTT
>TRBV10-3|.|.|TRBJ2-1
CAISDRQEGIREQFF
TGTGCCATCAGTGACCGCCAGGAGGGTATCCGTGAGCAGTTCTTC
>TRBV9|TRBD1|few|TRBJ1-1
CASRDYRGGNTEAFF
TGTGCCAGCAGGGATTACAGGGGAGGGAACACTGAAGCTTTCTTT
>TRBV3-1/TRBV3-2|.|.|TRBJ1-6
CASSQRVGGRSPLHF
TGTGCCAGCAGCCAGCGGGTGGGAGGGCGATCACCCCTCCACTTT
>TRBV10-1|.|.|TRBJ1-1
CASSDSLRGAFF
TGCGCCAGCAGTGACAGCCTTAGGGGAGCTTTCTTT
>TRBV19|.|few|TRBJ1-5
CASSIVSGSNQPQHF
TGTGCCAGTAGTATAGTATCAGGGAGCAATCAGCCCCAGCATTTT
>TRBV10-3|TRBD1|.|TRBJ1-6
CAISESKFTGAGGSPLHF
TGTGCCATCAGTGAGTCGAAATTCACAGGGGCTGGTGGTTCACCCCTCCACTTT
>TRBV5-1|.|.|TRBJ2-7
CASSLQGTPNYEQYF
TGCGCCAGCAGCTTACAGGGCACCCCCAACTACGAGCAGTACTTC
>TRBV2|.|.|TRBJ1-3
CASRDSGTFSGNTIYF
TGTGCCAGCAGAGACTCCGGGACATTCTCTGGAAACACCATATATTTT
>TRBV30|.|.|TRBJ1-6
CAWSSSNSPLHF
TGTGCCTGGAGTTCCAGTAATTCACCCCTCCACTTT
>TRBV19|TRBD1|.|TRBJ2-7
CASRRDRGLGEQYF
TGTGCCAGTAGGAGGGACAGGGGGCTGGGAGAGCAGTACTTC
>TRBV7-9|.|.|TRBJ2-7
CASSYRLQEQYF
TGTGCCAGCAGCTACCGACTACAAGAGCAGTACTTC
>TRBV14|.|few|TRBJ2-1
CASSQEGSWRGQFF
TGTGCCAGCAGCCAAGAGGGGAGTTGGAGAGGGCAGTTCTTC
>TRBV7-2|.|.|TRBJ2-7
CASSLGRSYEQYF
TGTGCCAGCAGCTTAGGTAGATCCTACGAGCAGTACTTC
>TRBV5-1|.|.|TRBJ2-2
CASSLGQGSITGELFF
TGCGCCAGCAGCTTGGGGCAGGGGAGTATCACCGGGGAGCTGTTTTTT
>TRBV3-1/TRBV3-2|TRBD2|.|TRBJ2-2
CASSLPSGTGELFF
TGTGCCAGCAGCCTGCCTAGCGGGACCGGGGAGCTGTTTTTT
>TRBV2|TRBD1|.|TRBJ2-3
CASREHRGKTDTQYF
TGTGCCAGCAGGGAACACAGGGGTAAGACAGATACGCAGTATTTT
>TRBV30|.|.|TRBJ1-2
CAWSREGPGYGYTF
TGTGCCTGGAGTAGGGAGGGACCAGGGTATGGCTACACCTTC
>TRBV9|TRBD2|.|TRBJ2-7
CASSPRTSGTYEQYF
TGTGCCAGCAGCCCCCGGACTAGCGGGACCTACGAGCAGTACTTC
>TRBV6-1|.|.|TRBJ1-6
CASSEGAWGNSPLHF
TGTGCCAGCAGTGAGGGGGCCTGGGGTAATTCACCCCTCCACTTT
>TRBV2|TRBD1|once|TRBJ2-3
CASSGDRGLTDTQYF
TGTGCCAGCAGCGGGGACAGGGGGCTGACAGATACGCAGTATTTT
>TRBV11-2|.|.|TRBJ1-5
CASSLAGGNQPQHF
TGTGCCAGCAGCTTAGCAGGGGGCAATCAGCCCCAGCATTTT
>TRBV5-1|TRBD1|once|TRBJ1-2
CASSFDRDYTF
TGCGCCAGCAGCTTCGACAGGGACTACACCTTC
>TRBV2|.|.|TRBJ1-5
CASSSYRDQPQHF
TGTGCCAGCAGCTCCTACAGGGATCAGCCCCAGCATTTT
>TRBV24-1|TRBD1|.|TRBJ2-3
CATSDLQGTGGTDTQYF
TGTGCCACCAGTGATTTGCAAGGGACAGGGGGGACAGATACGCAGTATTTT
>TRBV4-1|TRBD2|.|TRBJ2-3
CASSQVLAGGLDTQYF
TGCGCCAGCAGCCAAGTATTAGCGGGAGGTCTAGATACGCAGTATTTT
>TRBV5-1|.|.|TRBJ2-3
CATTRVPTSTDTQYF
TGCGCCACCACCAGGGTCCCAACTAGCACAGATACGCAGTATTTT
>TRBV11-2|TRBD2|.|TRBJ2-2
CASSLAGGTGELFF
TGTGCCAGCAGCTTAGCGGGGGGCACCGGGGAGCTGTTTTTT
>TRBV9|TRBD2|.|TRBJ2-2
CASNAGGSGAVGTGELFF
TGTGCCAGCAACGCCGGTGGTAGCGGGGCCGTAGGCACCGGGGAGCTGTTTTTT
>TRBV20-1|TRBD1|.|TRBJ1-2
CSASWGQYGYTF
TGCAGTGCTAGTTGGGGACAGTATGGCTACACCTTC
>TRBV2|TRBD1|few|TRBJ1-1
CASSLDRGQGEAFF
TGTGCCAGCAGTTTGGACAGGGGGCAGGGTGAAGCTTTCTTT
>TRBV29-1|.|.|TRBJ1-2
CSVGENYGYTF
TGCAGCGTTGGTGAGAACTATGGCTACACCTTC
>TRBV3-1/TRBV3-2|.|once|TRBJ2-1
CASSQGTGVEQFF
TGTGCCAGCAGCCAAGGGACGGGGGTGGAGCAGTTCTTC
>TRBV19|TRBD1|.|TRBJ1-1
CASSGQGNTEAFF
TGTGCCAGTAGCGGACAGGGGAACACTGAAGCTTTCTTT
>TRBV2|TRBD1|.|TRBJ2-5
CASGRQGAAETQYF
TGTGCCAGCGGCAGACAGGGGGCAGCGGAGACCCAGTACTTC
>TRBV20-1|.|.|TRBJ2-1
CSASPAVSYNEQFF
TGCAGTGCTAGTCCCGCGGTCTCCTACAATGAGCAGTTCTTC
>TRBV19|.|.|TRBJ2-6
CASREPGANVLTF
TGTGCCAGTCGGGAACCTGGGGCCAACGTCCTGACTTTC
>TRBV11-2|TRBD2|.|TRBJ2-3
CASSPRTSGGGSQYF
TGTGCCAGCAGTCCGAGGACTAGCGGGGGGGGTTCGCAGTATTTT
>TRBV6-1|.|.|TRBJ1-5
CASSDWQDYQPQHF
TGTGCCAGCAGTGATTGGCAGGATTATCAGCCCCAGCATTTT
>TRBV10-2|.|.|TRBJ2-3
CASSESLAVSDTQYF
TGCGCCAGCAGTGAGTCTCTGGCCGTTTCCGATACGCAGTATTTT
>TRBV6-1|.|.|TRBJ2-7
CASSEGQSIYEQYF
TGTGCCAGCAGTGAGGGGCAGAGCATATACGAGCAGTACTTC
>TRBV18|.|.|TRBJ2-7
CASSPETFYEQYF
TGTGCCAGCTCACCGGAGACCTTCTACGAGCAGTACTTC
>TRBV19|.|.|TRBJ1-6
CASSEGRRGSPLHF
TGTGCCAGTAGCGAAGGACGCCGGGGGTCACCCCTCCACTTT
>TRBV7-9|.|.|TRBJ2-7
CASSLAGAYEQYF
TGTGCCAGCAGCTTAGCAGGGGCCTACGAGCAGTACTTC
>TRBV30|TRBD1|.|TRBJ1-2
CAWSDGTGNYGYTF
TGTGCCTGGAGCGACGGGACAGGGAACTATGGCTACACCTTC
>TRBV5-1|TRBD2|.|TRBJ2-3
CASSRGAGEVDTQYF
TGCGCCAGCAGTAGAGGAGCGGGAGAGGTAGATACGCAGTATTTT
>TRBV12-3/TRBV12-4|.|.|TRBJ1-5
CASSLGSSWPQHF
TGTGCCAGCAGTTTGGGCAGCTCATGGCCCCAGCATTTT